This is a list of T cell receptor beta chains from one sample in a study of T-cell memory formation after mild COVID-19. A single record per CDR3 protein comes from TCRdb applying MiXCR to the 5' RACE reads. The repertoire holds around 320,000 distinct CDR3 sequences, with approximately 20% as singletons. Sequencing input: PBMCs or a T cell subset sorted from them (not recorded which). The origin of the receptors is a man in his late teens or twenties who had mild COVID-19 (a few samples of this study predate the infection). Cell type and time point are not known. Each CDR3 is given with its conserved first and last residue. The D gene is left open where the match is weak. Expanded clones are given a class, and other clones once, few, many or no size at all.

.	TRBV7-3	.	TRBJ2-2	TGTGCCAGTAGAATGCAGGGTCGAGGCGGGGAGCTGTTTTTT	CASRMQGRGGELFF
many	TRBV2	TRBD2	TRBJ2-1	TGTGCCAGCAGTGAAACGACTAGCGGGGGGGGTGAGCAGTTCTTC	CASSETTSGGGEQFF
few	TRBV9	.	TRBJ1-1	TGTGCCAGCAGTGAGGGGGGAGGCACTGAAGCTTTCTTT	CASSEGGGTEAFF
few	TRBV3-1	.	TRBJ2-7	TGTGCCAGCAGCCCATCGGGGCACGAGCAGTACTTC	CASSPSGHEQYF
few	TRBV12-5	.	TRBJ1-1	TGTGCTAGTGGTTCTCAGGACACTGAAGCTTTCTTT	CASGSQDTEAFF
.	TRBV9	TRBD1	TRBJ2-3	TGTGCCAGCAGCTCCCGGGACAGCTTCACAGATACGCAGTATTTT	CASSSRDSFTDTQYF
.	TRBV6-6	TRBD1	TRBJ1-1	TGTGCCAGCATGAGGACAGGGGGCATGAACACTGAAGCTTTCTTT	CASMRTGGMNTEAFF
few	TRBV6-1	.	TRBJ2-1	TGTGCCAGCAGTGAATTAGGGGCCAATGAGCAGTTCTTC	CASSELGANEQFF
.	TRBV2	.	TRBJ1-2	TGTGCCAGCACCCCCGAAAATATTTATGGCTACACCTTC	CASTPENIYGYTF
.	TRBV7-2	TRBD2	TRBJ2-5	TGTGCCAGCAGTCGGGAGCGGGGGCAAGAGACCCAGTACTTC	CASSRERGQETQYF
.	TRBV7-9	TRBD1	TRBJ1-6	TGTGCCAGCAGCCGGGCAGGGGGTCGGGATTCACCCCTCCACTTT	CASSRAGGRDSPLHF
.	TRBV29-1	.	TRBJ2-1	TGCAGCGTTGTCGCGCCGGGGCGGAACTACAATGAGCAGTTCTTC	CSVVAPGRNYNEQFF
.	TRBV21-1	.	TRBJ1-5	TGTGCCAGCAGCAATGGATGGGACGATCAGCCCCAGCATTTT	CASSNGWDDQPQHF
few	TRBV7-2	TRBD1	TRBJ2-7	TGTGCCAGCAGCATACGGACAGGGTTCAACTACGAGCAGTACTTC	CASSIRTGFNYEQYF
.	TRBV23-1	TRBD1	TRBJ1-5	TGCGCCAGCAGTCAATCGGGACAGGGAAGTCAGCCCCAGCATTTT	CASSQSGQGSQPQHF
few	TRBV9	TRBD2	TRBJ2-3	TGTGCCAGCACTAGCGGGGGGGCCACAGATACGCAGTATTTT	CASTSGGATDTQYF
few	TRBV4-3	TRBD1	TRBJ2-3	TGCGCCAGCAGCCAAGGACAGGGCTACACAGATACGCAGTATTTT	CASSQGQGYTDTQYF
.	TRBV6-5	.	TRBJ2-2	TGTGCCAGCAGCGAGGGGGGGACAGAATATTATTTTACCGGGGAGCTGTTTTTT	CASSEGGTEYYFTGELFF
.	TRBV12-3/TRBV12-4	.	TRBJ1-2	TGTGCCAGCAGGCCACTTGGGGCGTCAAGGAGCTACACCTTC	CASRPLGASRSYTF
few	TRBV7-9	TRBD1	TRBJ2-1	TGTGCCAGCAGCACGCCAGACAGGGGACGGAATGAGCAGTTCTTC	CASSTPDRGRNEQFF
few	TRBV5-8	.	TRBJ2-3	TGTGCCAGCACCGAGCGCCGGGGGCCGGGGGATACGCAGTATTTT	CASTERRGPGDTQYF
once	TRBV28	TRBD1	TRBJ2-3	TGTGCCAGCATTGGGGACAGCGGCACAGATACGCAGTATTTT	CASIGDSGTDTQYF
few	TRBV12-3/TRBV12-4	TRBD1	TRBJ2-2	TGTGCCAGCAGTCCGGACAGGGGGCGAGACGGGGAGCTGTTTTTT	CASSPDRGRDGELFF
.	TRBV6-5	.	TRBJ1-6	TGTGCCAGCAGTCGAGAGGCCCGCTGGTCACCCCTCCACTTT	CASSREARWSPLHF
few	TRBV20-1	TRBD1	TRBJ2-3	TGCAGTGCCTTCTCCGGGACAGGCACAGATACGCAGTATTTT	CSAFSGTGTDTQYF
.	TRBV7-2	TRBD1	TRBJ2-5	TGTGCCAGCAGCCGAAGCGGGACAGGGAGAGAGACCCAGTACTTC	CASSRSGTGRETQYF
.	TRBV12-3/TRBV12-4	.	TRBJ1-4	TGTGCCAGCAGTCACGGCCGGGGAACTAATGAAAAACTGTTTTTT	CASSHGRGTNEKLFF
few	TRBV5-1	TRBD1	TRBJ2-3	TGCGCCAGCAGCTTGGCCCTGCAGGGGGCCGCAGATACGCAGTATTTT	CASSLALQGAADTQYF
many	TRBV6-6	.	TRBJ1-5	TGTGCCAGCAGTTACTCGAGAGATCAGCCCCAGCATTTT	CASSYSRDQPQHF
few	TRBV6-1	TRBD1	TRBJ2-7	TGTGCCAGCAGTCTCGGACAGGGCAACTACGAGCAGTACTTC	CASSLGQGNYEQYF
few	TRBV9	.	TRBJ2-2	TGTGCCAGCAGCCCTGCAGGGATGACCGGGGAGCTGTTTTTT	CASSPAGMTGELFF
few	TRBV5-1	.	TRBJ1-2	TGCGCCAGCAGCTTGGTCGGGGGTTTTAGGAACTATGGCTACACCTTC	CASSLVGGFRNYGYTF
.	TRBV4-1	TRBD2	TRBJ2-4	TGCGCCAGCAGCCAACCGCCGAGCGGGGGGGCCGGCATTCAGTACTTC	CASSQPPSGGAGIQYF
few	TRBV11-2	.	TRBJ2-1	TGTGCCAGCAGCACCGGGACATTAGGATACAATGAGCAGTTCTTC	CASSTGTLGYNEQFF
many	TRBV11-1	TRBD2	TRBJ2-5	TGTGCCAGCATCGAATCTTCTAGCGGAGAGACCCAGTACTTC	CASIESSSGETQYF
few	TRBV4-1	.	TRBJ2-1	TGCGCCAGCAGCCAAGATCAGCGGGCCCATGAGCAGTTCTTC	CASSQDQRAHEQFF
.	TRBV5-1	.	TRBJ2-3	TGCGCCAGCAGCTCAGGCAGAGGCAGCACAGATACGCAGTATTTT	CASSSGRGSTDTQYF
.	TRBV4-1	.	TRBJ2-7	TGCGCCAGCAGCCGAGAACCCCGGAAGGAGCAGTACTTC	CASSREPRKEQYF
.	TRBV19	TRBD1	TRBJ2-7	TGTGCCAGTAATGAGGGGGCAGGCTACGAGCAGTACTTC	CASNEGAGYEQYF
.	TRBV9	TRBD2	TRBJ2-1	TGTGCCAGCAGCCCCAGCGGGGGGATCTCCTACAATGAGCAGTTCTTC	CASSPSGGISYNEQFF
few	TRBV12-3/TRBV12-4	TRBD1	TRBJ1-1	TGTGCCAGCAGTTACTACGCCGGGACAGGCGGCACTGAAGCTTTCTTT	CASSYYAGTGGTEAFF
few	TRBV20-1	.	TRBJ2-2	TGCGCCGGGGTATTGAACGGGGAGCTGTTTTTT	CAGVLNGELFF
few	TRBV3-1	TRBD1	TRBJ1-4	TGTGCCAGCAGCCCGGGACAGAGCTTCGAAAAACTGTTTTTT	CASSPGQSFEKLFF
few	TRBV5-1	.	TRBJ2-1	TGCGCCAGCAGACCCGGGACCGCGTCCTACAATGAGCAGTTCTTC	CASRPGTASYNEQFF
few	TRBV7-9	.	TRBJ2-2	TGTGCCAGCAGCTTAGAATCAGCGCGAGGCACCGGGGAGCTGTTTTTT	CASSLESARGTGELFF
.	TRBV5-1	.	TRBJ1-2	TGCGCCAGCAGCTTGGTGGGGACAACTGGCTACACCTTC	CASSLVGTTGYTF
.	TRBV5-1	TRBD1	TRBJ1-1	TGCGCCAGCAGCCAAATGACAGGGCAGAACACTGAAGCTTTCTTT	CASSQMTGQNTEAFF
.	TRBV7-9	.	TRBJ2-1	TGTGCCAGCCCTAACCCGTTACTCCCCGCTCACAGTGAGCAGTTCTTC	CASPNPLLPAHSEQFF
few	TRBV20-1	.	TRBJ1-5	TGCAGTGCTGCTTTAAGGGGGGGGACTCAGCCCCAGCATTTT	CSAALRGGTQPQHF
few	TRBV6-6	.	TRBJ2-1	TGTGCCAGCGCCCCCCCCGACGGCTACGAGCAGTTCTTC	CASAPPDGYEQFF
.	TRBV6-2/TRBV6-3	.	TRBJ2-2	TGTGCCAGCAGCCGACGAACCCAAATTTACACCGGGGAGCTGTTTTTT	CASSRRTQIYTGELFF
.	TRBV12-3/TRBV12-4	.	TRBJ1-1	TGTGCCAGCAGTTCAACCAGGACTGAAGCTTTCTTT	CASSSTRTEAFF
few	TRBV7-6	TRBD2	TRBJ2-1	TGTGCCAGCAGCCCCAGATTAGGTAGCGGGGGACTTGAGCAGTTCTTC	CASSPRLGSGGLEQFF
many	TRBV7-2	.	TRBJ1-5	TGTGCCAGCAGCCAACAGGGAAGCGGTCAGCCCCAGCATTTT	CASSQQGSGQPQHF
many	TRBV12-3/TRBV12-4	TRBD2	TRBJ2-3	TGTGCCAGCAGCCTGGCCGGGACTAGCGGAACCTTCACAGATACGCAGTATTTT	CASSLAGTSGTFTDTQYF
.	TRBV7-9	.	TRBJ2-1	TGTGCCAGCCGTGAACAGGGATGGCTAATAGAGCAGTTCTTC	CASREQGWLIEQFF
few	TRBV28	.	TRBJ1-5	TGTGCCAGCAAACAGGGTGATCAGCCCCAGCATTTT	CASKQGDQPQHF